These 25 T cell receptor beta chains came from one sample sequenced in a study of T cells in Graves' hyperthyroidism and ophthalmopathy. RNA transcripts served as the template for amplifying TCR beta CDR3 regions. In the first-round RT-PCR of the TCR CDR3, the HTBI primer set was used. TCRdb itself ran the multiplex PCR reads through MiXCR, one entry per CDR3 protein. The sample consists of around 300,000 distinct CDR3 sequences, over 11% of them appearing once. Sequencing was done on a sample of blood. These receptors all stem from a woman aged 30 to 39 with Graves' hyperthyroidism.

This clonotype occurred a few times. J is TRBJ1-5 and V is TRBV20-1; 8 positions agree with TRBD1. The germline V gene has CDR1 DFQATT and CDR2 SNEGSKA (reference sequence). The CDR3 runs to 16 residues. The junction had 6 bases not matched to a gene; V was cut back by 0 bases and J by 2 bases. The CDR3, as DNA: TGCAGTGCTAGAGACCCCAACAGGGGGGGCAATCAGCCCCAGCATTTT. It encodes CSARDPNRGGNQPQHF.

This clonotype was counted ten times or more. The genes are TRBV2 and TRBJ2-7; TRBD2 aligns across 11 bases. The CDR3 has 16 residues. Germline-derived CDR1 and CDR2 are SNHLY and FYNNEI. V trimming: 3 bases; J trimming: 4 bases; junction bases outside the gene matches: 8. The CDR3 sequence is CASSDTSGTSGYEQYF. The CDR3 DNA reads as TGTGCCAGCAGTGACACTTCCGGGACTAGCGGATACGAGCAGTACTTC. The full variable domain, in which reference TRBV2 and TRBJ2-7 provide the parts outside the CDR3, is EPEVTQTPSHQVTQMGQEVILRCVPISNHLYFYWYRQILGQKVEFLVSFYNNEISEKSEIFDDQFSVERPDGSNFTLKIRSTKLEDSAMYFCASSDTSGTSGYEQYFGPGTRLTVT.

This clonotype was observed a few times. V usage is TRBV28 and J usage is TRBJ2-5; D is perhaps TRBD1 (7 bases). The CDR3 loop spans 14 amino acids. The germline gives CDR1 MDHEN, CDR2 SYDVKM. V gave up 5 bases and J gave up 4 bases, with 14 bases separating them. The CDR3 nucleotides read TGTGCCAGCAGTATCAGGGGGGCCTCAGAGACCCAGTACTTC. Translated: CASSIRGASETQYF.

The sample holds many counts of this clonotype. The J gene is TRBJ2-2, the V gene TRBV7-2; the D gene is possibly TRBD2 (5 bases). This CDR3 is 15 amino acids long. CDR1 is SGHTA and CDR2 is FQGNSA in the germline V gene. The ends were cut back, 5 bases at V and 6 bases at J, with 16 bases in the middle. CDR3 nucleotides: TGTGCCAGCAGCCCTGGGAGCCGTCTGGCCGGGGAGCTGTTTTTT. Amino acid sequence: CASSPGSRLAGELFF. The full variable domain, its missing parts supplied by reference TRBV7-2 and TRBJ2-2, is GAGVSQSPSNKVTEKGKDVELRCDPISGHTALYWYRQSLGQGLEFLIYFQGNSAPDKSGLPSDRFSAERTGGSVSTLTIQRTQQEDSAVYLCASSPGSRLAGELFFGEGSRLTVL.

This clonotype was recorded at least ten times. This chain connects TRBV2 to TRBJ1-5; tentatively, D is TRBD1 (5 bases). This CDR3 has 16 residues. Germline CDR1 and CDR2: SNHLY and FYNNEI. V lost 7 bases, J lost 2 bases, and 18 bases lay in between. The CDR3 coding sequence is TGTGCCAGCACCCCCCGGGGATCAGGGCGCAATCAGCCCCAGCATTTT. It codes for CASTPRGSGRNQPQHF.

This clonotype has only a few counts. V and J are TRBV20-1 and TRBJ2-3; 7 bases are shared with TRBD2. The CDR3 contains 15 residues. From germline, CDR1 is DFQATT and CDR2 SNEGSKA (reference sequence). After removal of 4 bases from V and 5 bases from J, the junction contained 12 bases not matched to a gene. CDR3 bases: TGCAGTGCTAATCCGCGGGAGCAAAGGGGAGATACGCAGTATTTT. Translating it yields CSANPREQRGDTQYF.

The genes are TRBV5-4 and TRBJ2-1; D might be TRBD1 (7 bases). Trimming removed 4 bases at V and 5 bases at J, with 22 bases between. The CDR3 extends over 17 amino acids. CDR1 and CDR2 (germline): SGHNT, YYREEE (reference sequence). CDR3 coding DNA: TGTGCCAGCAGCCAATCTCGGAGGGCAGGGGGTGACAATGAGCAGTTCTTC. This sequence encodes CASSQSRRAGGDNEQFF. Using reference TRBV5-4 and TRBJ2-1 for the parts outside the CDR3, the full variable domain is ETGVTQSPTHLIKTRGQQVTLRCSSQSGHNTVSWYQQALGQGPQFIFQYYREEENGRGNFPPRFSGLQFPNYSSELNVNALELDDSALYLCASSQSRRAGGDNEQFFGPGTRLTVL.

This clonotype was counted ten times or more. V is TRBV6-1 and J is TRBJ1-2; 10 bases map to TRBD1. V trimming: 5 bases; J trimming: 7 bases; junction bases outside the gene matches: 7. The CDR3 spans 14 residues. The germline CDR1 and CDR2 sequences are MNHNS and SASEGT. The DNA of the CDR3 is TGTGCCAGCAGTCCCGGGACAGGGGAGTCTGGCTACACCTTC. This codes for CASSPGTGESGYTF.

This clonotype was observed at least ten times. DNA for the CDR3: TGTGCCAGCTGTCCTAGCGGGGGCTCCTACAATGAGCAGTTCTTC. This translates into CASCPSGGSYNEQFF. The V call is TRBV12-3 or TRBV12-4, the J call TRBJ2-1; 10 nucleotides agree with TRBD2. V was pared by 8 bases and J by 0 bases, with 4 bases of the junction left unmatched. The CDR3 is 15 amino acids.

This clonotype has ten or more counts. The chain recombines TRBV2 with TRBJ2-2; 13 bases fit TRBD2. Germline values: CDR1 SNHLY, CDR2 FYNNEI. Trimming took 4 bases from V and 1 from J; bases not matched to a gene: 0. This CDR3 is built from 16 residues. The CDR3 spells CASSGTSGRNTGELFF. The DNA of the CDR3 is TGTGCCAGCAGTGGGACTAGCGGGAGGAACACCGGGGAGCTGTTTTTT.

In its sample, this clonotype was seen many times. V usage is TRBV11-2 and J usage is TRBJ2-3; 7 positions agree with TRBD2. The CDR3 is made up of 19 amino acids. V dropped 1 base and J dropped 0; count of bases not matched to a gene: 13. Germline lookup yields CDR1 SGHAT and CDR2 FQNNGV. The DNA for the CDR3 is TGTGCCAGCAGCTTAGTGGGTCCTCGGGCTAGCGGTAGCACAGATACGCAGTATTTT. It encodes CASSLVGPRASGSTDTQYF.

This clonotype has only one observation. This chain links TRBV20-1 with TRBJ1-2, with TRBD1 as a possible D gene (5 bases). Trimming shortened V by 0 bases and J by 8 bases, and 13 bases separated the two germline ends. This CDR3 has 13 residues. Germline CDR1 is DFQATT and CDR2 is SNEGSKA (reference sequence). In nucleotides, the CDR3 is TGCAGTGCTAGAGACCTGGGGGATCGGGGCTACACCTTC. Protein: CSARDLGDRGYTF.

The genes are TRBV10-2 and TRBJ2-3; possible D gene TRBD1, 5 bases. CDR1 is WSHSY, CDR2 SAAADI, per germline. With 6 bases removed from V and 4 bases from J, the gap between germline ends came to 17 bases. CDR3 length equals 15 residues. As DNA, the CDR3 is TGCGCCAGCAGCACCCGAAGCAGCAGGGCAGATACGCAGTATTTT. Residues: CASSTRSSRADTQYF.

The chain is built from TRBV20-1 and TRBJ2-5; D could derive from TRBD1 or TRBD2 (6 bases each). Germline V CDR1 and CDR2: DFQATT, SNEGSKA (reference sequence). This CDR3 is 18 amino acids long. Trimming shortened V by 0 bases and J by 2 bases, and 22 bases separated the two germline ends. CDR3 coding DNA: TGCAGTGCTAGAGATGGAGGGGGAGGTGGGGCAAATCAAGAGACCCAGTACTTC. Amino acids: CSARDGGGGGANQETQYF.

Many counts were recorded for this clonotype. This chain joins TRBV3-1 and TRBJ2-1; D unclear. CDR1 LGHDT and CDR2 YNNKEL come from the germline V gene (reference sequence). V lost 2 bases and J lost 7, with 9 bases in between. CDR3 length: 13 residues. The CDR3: CASSQFEENEQFF. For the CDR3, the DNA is TGTGCCAGCAGCCAATTCGAAGAGAATGAGCAGTTCTTC.

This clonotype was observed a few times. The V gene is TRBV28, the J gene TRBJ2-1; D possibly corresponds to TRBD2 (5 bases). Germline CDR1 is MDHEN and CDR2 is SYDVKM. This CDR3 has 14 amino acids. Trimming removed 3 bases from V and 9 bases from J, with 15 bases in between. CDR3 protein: CASSFEGRVSEQFF. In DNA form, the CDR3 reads TGTGCCAGCAGTTTCGAGGGTAGGGTGTCTGAGCAGTTCTTC.

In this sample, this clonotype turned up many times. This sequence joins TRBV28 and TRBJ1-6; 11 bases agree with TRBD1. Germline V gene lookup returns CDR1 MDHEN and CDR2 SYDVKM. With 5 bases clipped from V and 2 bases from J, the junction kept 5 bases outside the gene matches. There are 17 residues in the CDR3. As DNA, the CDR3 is TGTGCCAGCAGTATCGGACAGGGGGCGACCTATAATTCACCCCTCCACTTT. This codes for CASSIGQGATYNSPLHF.

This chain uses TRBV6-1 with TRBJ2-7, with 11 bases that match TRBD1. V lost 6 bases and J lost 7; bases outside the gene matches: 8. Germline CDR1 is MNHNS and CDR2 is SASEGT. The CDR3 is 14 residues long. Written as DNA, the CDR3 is TGTGCCAGCAGCCGCGGACAGGGGGCGGGGGAGCAGTACTTC. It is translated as CASSRGQGAGEQYF.

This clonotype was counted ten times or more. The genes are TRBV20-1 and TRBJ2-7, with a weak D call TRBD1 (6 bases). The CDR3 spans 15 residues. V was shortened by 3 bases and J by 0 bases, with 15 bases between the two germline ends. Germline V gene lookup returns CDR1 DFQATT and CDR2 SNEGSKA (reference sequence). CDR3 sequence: CSARPTGGHSYEQYF. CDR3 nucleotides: TGCAGTGCTAGGCCGACTGGGGGACACTCCTACGAGCAGTACTTC.

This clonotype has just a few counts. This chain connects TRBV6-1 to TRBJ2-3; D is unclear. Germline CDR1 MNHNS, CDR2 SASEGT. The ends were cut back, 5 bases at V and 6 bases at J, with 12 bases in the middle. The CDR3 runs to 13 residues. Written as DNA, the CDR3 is TGTGCCAGCAGTCCCGGGCTGGTGGATACGCAGTATTTT. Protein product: CASSPGLVDTQYF.

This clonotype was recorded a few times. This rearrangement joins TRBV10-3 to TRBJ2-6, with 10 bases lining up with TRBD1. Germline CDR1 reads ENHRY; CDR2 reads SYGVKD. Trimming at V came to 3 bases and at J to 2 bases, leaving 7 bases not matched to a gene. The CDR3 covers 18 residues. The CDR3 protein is CAISEGTGALPGANVLTF. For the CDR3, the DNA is TGTGCCATCAGTGAAGGGACAGGGGCTTTACCTGGGGCCAACGTCCTGACTTTC.

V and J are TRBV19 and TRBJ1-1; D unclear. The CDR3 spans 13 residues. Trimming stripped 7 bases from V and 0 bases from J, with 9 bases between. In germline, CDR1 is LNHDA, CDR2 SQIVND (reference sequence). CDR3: CASTSELNTEAFF. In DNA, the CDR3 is TGTGCCAGTACGTCAGAATTGAACACTGAAGCTTTCTTT. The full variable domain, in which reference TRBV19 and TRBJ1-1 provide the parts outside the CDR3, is DGGITQSPKYLFRKEGQNVTLSCEQNLNHDAMYWYRQDPGQGLRLIYYSQIVNDFQKGDIAEGYSVSREKKESFPLTVTSAQKNPTAFYLCASTSELNTEAFFGQGTRLTVV.

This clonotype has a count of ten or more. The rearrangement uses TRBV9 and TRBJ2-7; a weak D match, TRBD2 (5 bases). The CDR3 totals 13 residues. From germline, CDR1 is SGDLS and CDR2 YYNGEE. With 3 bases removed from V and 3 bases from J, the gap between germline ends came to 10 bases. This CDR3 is CASSGEGSYEQYF. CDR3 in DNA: TGTGCCAGCAGCGGTGAGGGTAGCTACGAGCAGTACTTC.

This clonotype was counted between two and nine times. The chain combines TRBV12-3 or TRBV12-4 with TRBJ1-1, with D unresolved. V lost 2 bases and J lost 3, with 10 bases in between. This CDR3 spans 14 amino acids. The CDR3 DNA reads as TGTGCCAGCAGTTTATGGGGAGGAGACACTGAAGCTTTCTTT. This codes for CASSLWGGDTEAFF.

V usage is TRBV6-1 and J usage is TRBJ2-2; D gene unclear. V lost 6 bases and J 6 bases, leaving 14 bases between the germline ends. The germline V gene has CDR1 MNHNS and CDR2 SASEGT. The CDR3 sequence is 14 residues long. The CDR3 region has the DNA TGTGCCAGCAGCGAACCTTGGGGTCCCGGGGAGCTGTTTTTT. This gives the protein CASSEPWGPGELFF.